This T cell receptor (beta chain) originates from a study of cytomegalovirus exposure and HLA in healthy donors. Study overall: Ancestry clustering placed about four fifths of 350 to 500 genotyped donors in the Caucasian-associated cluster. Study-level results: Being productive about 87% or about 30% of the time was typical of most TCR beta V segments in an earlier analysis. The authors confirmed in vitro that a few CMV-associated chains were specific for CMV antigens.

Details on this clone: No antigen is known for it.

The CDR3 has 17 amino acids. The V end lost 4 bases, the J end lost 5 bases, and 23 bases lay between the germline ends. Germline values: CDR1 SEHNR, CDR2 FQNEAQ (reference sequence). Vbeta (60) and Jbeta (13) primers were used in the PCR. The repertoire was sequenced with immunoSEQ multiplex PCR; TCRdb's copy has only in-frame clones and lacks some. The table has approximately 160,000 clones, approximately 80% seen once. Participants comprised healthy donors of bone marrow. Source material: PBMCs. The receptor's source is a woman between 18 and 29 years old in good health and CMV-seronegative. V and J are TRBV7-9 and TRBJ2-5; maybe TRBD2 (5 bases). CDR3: CASSSPQDLSPGETQYF. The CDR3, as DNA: TGTGCCAGCAGCTCGCCCCAAGACTTGTCTCCGGGGGAGACCCAGTACTTC.